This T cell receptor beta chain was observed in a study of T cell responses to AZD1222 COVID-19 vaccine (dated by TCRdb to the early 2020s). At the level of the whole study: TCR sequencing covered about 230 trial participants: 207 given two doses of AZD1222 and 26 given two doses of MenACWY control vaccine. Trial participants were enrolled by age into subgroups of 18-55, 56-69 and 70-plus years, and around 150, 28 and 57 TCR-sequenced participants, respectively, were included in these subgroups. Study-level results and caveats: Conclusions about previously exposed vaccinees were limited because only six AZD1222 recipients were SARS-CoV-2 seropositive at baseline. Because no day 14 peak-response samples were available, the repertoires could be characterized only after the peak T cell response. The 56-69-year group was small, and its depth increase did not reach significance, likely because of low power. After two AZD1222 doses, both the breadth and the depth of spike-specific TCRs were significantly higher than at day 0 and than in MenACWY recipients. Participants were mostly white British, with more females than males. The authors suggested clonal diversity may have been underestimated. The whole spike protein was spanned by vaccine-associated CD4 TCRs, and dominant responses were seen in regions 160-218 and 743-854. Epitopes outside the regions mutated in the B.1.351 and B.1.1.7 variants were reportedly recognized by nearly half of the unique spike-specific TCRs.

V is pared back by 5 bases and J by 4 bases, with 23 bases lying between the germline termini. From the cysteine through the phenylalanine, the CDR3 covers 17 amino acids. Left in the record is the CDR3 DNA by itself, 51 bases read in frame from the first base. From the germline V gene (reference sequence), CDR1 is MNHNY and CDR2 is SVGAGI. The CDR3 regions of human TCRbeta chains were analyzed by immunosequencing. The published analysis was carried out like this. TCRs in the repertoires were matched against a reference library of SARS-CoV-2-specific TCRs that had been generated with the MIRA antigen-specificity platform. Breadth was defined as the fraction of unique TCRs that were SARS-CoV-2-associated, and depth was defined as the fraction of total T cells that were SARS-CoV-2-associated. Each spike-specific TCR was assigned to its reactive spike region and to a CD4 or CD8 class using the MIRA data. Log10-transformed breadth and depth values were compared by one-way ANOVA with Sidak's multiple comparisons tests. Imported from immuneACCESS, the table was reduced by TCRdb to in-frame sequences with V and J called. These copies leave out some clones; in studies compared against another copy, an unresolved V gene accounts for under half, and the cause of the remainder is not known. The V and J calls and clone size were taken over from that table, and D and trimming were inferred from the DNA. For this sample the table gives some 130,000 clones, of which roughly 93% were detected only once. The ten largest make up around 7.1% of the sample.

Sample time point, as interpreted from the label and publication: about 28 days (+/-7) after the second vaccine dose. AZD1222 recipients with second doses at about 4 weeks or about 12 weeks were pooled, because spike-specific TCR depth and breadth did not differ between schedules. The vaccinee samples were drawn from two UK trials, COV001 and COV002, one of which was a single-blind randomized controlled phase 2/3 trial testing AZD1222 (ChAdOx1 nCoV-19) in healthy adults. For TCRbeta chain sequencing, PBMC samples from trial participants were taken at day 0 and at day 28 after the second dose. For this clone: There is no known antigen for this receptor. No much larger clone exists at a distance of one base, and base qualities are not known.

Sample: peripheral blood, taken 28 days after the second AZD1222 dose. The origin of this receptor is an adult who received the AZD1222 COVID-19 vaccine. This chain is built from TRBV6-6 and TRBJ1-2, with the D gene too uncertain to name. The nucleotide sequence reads TGTGCCAGCAGTCCCTCCTTCGGTTCGACACCCTCCTATGGCTACACCTTC. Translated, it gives CASSPSFGSTPSYGYTF.